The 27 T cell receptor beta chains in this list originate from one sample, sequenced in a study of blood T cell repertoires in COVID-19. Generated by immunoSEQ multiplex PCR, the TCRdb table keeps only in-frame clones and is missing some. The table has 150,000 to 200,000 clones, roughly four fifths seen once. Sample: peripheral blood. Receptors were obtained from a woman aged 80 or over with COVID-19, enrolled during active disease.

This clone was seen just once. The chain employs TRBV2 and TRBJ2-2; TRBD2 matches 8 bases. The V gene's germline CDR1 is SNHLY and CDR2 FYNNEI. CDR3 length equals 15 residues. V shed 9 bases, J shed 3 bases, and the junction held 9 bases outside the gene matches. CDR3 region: CASRYLAGYTGELFF. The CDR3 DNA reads TGTGCCAGTCGATACCTAGCGGGCTACACCGGGGAGCTGTTTTTT.

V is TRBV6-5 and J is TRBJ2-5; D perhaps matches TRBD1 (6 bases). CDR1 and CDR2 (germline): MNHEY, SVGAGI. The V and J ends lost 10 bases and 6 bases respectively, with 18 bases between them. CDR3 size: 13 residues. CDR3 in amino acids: CATKKAGVKTQYF. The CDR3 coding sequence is TGTGCCACGAAAAAGGCAGGGGTGAAGACCCAGTACTTC.

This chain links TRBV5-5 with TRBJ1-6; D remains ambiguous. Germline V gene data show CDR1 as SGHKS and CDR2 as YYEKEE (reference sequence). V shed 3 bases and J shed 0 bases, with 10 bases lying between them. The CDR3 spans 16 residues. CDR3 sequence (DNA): TGTGCCAGCAGCTATGAGCGAAGCTCCTATAATTCACCCCTCCACTTT. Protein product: CASSYERSSYNSPLHF.

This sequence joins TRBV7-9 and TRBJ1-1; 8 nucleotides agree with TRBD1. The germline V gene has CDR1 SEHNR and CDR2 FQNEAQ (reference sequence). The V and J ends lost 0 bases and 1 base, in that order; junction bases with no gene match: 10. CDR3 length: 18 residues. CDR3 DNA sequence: TGTGCCAGCAGCTTAGCTCCCCTTGGGCAGGGGGCGAACACTGAAGCTTTCTTT. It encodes CASSLAPLGQGANTEAFF.

CDR3 in amino acids: CASSPGRGTEAFF. CDR3 in DNA: TGTGCCAGCAGCCCGGGGCGGGGTACTGAAGCTTTCTTT. The chain uses TRBV3-1 (or the pseudogene TRBV3-2) and TRBJ1-1; weak D call: TRBD1 (5 bases). Germline V gene lookup returns CDR1 LGHDT and CDR2 YNNKEL (reference sequence). The CDR3 is made up of 13 amino acids. V shed 4 bases and J shed 5 bases, with 11 bases lying between them.

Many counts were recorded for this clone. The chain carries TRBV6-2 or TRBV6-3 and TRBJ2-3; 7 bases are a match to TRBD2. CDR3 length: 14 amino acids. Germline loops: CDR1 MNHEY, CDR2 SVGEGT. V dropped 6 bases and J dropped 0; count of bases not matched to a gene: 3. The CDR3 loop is CASSRRGSTDTQYF. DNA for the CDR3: TGTGCCAGCAGCCGGCGGGGGAGCACAGATACGCAGTATTTT.

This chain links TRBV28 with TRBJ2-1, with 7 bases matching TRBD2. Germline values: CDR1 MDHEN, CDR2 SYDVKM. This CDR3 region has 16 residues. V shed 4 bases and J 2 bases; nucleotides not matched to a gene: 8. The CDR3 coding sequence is TGTGCCAGCAGTTCTGGGACTAAGGGTACCTACAATGAGCAGTTCTTC. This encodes CASSSGTKGTYNEQFF.

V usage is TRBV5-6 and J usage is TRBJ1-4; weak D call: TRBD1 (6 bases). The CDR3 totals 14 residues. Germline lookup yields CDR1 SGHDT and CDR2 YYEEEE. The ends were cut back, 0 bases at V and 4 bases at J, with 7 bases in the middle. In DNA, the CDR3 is TGTGCCAGCAGCTTGGGACAGGATAATGAAAAACTGTTTTTT. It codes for CASSLGQDNEKLFF.

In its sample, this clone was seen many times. CDR3 coding DNA: TGTGCCAGCAGTCCAACAACGGGGGGCAATCAGCCCCAGCATTTT. Residues: CASSPTTGGNQPQHF. The gene calls are TRBV28 and TRBJ1-5; a possible D gene is TRBD1 (5 bases). Germline CDR1 is MDHEN and CDR2 is SYDVKM. This CDR3 is 15 amino acids long. V gave up 5 bases and J gave up 2 bases, with 13 bases separating them.

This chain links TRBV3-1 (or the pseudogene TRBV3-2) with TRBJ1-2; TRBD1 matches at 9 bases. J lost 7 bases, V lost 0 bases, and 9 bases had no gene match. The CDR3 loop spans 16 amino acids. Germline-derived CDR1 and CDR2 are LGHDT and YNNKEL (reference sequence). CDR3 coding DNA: TGTGCCAGCAGCCAAGAAAGCGAGGACAGGGGTAGTGGCTACACCTTC. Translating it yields CASSQESEDRGSGYTF.

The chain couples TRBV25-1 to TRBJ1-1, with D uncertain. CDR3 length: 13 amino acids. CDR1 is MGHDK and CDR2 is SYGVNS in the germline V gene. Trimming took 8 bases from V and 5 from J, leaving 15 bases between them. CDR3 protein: CASGGQAMTEAFF. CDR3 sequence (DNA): TGTGCCAGCGGAGGTCAGGCGATGACTGAAGCTTTCTTT.

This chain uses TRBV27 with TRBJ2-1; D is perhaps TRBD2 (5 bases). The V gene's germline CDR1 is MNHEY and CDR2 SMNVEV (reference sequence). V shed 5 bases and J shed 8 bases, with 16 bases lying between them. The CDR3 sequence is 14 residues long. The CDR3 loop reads CASSILAGPDEQFF. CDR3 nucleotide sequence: TGTGCCAGCAGTATACTCGCGGGCCCGGATGAGCAGTTCTTC.

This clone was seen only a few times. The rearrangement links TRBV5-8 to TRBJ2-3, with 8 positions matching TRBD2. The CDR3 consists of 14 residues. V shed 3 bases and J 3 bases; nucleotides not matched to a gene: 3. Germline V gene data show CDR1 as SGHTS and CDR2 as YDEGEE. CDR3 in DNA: TGTGCCAGCAGCTACGGGGGGGCGACAGATACGCAGTATTTT. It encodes CASSYGGATDTQYF.

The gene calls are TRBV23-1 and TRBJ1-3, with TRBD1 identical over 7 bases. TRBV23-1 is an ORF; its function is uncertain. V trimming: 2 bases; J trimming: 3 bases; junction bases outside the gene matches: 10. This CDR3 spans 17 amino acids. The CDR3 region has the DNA TGCGCCAGCAGTCAAACCCACGACAGGGTTTGTGGAAACACCATATATTTT. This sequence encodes CASSQTHDRVCGNTIYF.

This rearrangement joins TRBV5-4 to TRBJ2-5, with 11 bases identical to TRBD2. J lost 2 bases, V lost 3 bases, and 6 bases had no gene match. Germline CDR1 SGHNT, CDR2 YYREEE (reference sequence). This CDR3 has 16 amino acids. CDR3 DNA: TGTGCCAGCAGCTCTCTTAGCGGGGGGGCGCAAGAGACCCAGTACTTC. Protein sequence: CASSSLSGGAQETQYF.

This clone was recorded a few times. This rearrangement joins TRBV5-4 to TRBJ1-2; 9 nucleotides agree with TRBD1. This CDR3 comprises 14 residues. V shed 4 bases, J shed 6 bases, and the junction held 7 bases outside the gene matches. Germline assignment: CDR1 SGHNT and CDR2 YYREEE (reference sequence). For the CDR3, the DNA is TGTGCCAGCAGCAGAGACAGGGGGTTGGATGGCTACACCTTC. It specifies CASSRDRGLDGYTF. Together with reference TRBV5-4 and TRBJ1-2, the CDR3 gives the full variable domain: ETGVTQSPTHLIKTRGQQVTLRCSSQSGHNTVSWYQQALGQGPQFIFQYYREEENGRGNFPPRFSGLQFPNYSSELNVNALELDDSALYLCASSRDRGLDGYTFGSGTRLTVV.

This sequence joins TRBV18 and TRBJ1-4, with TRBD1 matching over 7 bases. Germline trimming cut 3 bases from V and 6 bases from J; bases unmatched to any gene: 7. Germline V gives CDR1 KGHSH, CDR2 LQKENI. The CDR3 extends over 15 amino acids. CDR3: CASSPSQGGDEKLFF. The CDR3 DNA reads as TGTGCCAGCTCACCGAGCCAGGGGGGAGATGAAAAACTGTTTTTT. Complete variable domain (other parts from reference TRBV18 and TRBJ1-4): NAGVMQNPRHLVRRRGQEARLRCSPMKGHSHVYWYRQLPEEGLKFMVYLQKENIIDESGMPKERFSAEFPKEGPSILRIQQVVRGDSAAYFCASSPSQGGDEKLFFGSGTQLSVL.

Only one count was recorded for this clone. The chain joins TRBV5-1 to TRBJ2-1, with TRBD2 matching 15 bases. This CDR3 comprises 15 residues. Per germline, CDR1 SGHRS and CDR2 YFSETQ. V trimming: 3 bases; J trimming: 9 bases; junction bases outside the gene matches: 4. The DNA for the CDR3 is TGCGCCAGCAGCTGGACTAGCGGGAGGGTCGGTGAGCAGTTCTTC. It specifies CASSWTSGRVGEQFF.

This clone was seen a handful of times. For the CDR3, the DNA is TGTGCCAGCAGTTTAGGGGGCGTCAATCAGCCCCAGCATTTT. Residues: CASSLGGVNQPQHF. The rearrangement uses TRBV27 and TRBJ1-5; TRBD1 is a possible D gene (6 bases). Trimming took 2 bases from V and 3 from J, leaving 8 bases between them. Germline-derived CDR1 and CDR2 are MNHEY and SMNVEV (reference sequence). This CDR3 contains 14 residues.

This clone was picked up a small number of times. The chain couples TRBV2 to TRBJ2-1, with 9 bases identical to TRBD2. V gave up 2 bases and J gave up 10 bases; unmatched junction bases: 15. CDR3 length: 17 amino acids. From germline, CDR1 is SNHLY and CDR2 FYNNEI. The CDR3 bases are TGTGCCAGCAGTGAATTGTGGAGCGGGGGGACCGGAGGGGAGCAGTTCTTC. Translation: CASSELWSGGTGGEQFF.

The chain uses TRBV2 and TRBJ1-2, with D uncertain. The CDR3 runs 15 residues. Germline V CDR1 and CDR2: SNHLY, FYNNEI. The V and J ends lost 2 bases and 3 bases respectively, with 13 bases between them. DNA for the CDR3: TGTGCCAGCAGTGAAATATTACTAGGGCACTATGGCTACACCTTC. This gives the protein CASSEILLGHYGYTF.

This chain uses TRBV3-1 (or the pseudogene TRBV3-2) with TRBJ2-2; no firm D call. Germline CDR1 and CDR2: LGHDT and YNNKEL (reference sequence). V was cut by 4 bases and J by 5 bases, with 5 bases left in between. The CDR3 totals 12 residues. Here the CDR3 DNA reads TGTGCCAGCAGCCTTCGTACCGGGGAGCTGTTTTTT. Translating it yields CASSLRTGELFF.

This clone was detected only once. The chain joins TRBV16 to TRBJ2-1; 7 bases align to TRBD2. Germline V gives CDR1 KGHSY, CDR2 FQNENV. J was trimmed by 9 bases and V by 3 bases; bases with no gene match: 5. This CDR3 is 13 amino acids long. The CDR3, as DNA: TGTGCCAGCAGCCAGGGGGGGGATGGTGAGCAGTTCTTC. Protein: CASSQGGDGEQFF.

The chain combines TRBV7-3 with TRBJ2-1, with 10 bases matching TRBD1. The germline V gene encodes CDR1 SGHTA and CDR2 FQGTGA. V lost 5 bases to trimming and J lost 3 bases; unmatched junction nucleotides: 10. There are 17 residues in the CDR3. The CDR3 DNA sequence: TGTGCCAGCAGCCAAGACTTCGGACAGGGGGTCTACAATGAGCAGTTCTTC. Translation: CASSQDFGQGVYNEQFF.

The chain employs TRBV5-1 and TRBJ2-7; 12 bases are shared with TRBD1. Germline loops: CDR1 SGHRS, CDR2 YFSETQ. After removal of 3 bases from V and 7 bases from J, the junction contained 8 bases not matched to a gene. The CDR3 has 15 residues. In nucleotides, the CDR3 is TGCGCCAGCAGCTCGATGGGACAGGGGGCGTGGGAGCAGTACTTC. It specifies CASSSMGQGAWEQYF.

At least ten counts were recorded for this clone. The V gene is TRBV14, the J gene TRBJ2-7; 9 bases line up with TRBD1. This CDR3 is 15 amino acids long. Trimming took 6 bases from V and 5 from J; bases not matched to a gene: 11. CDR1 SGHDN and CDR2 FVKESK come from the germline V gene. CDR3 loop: CASRLSGTGPHEQYF. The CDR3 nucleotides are TGTGCCAGCAGGCTTTCCGGGACAGGGCCCCACGAGCAGTACTTC.

This CDR3 reads CASRGGTSTDTQYF. Here the CDR3 DNA reads TGCGCCAGCAGGGGGGGGACCAGCACAGATACGCAGTATTTT. V usage is TRBV5-1 and J usage is TRBJ2-3; 7 nucleotides match TRBD2. J was trimmed by 0 bases and V by 5 bases; bases with no gene match: 3. The CDR3 consists of 14 residues. Germline V gene lookup returns CDR1 SGHRS and CDR2 YFSETQ.